This T cell receptor (beta chain) was sequenced in a study of T cells in Graves' hyperthyroidism and ophthalmopathy. This clonotype was counted at least ten times. Its target is not known. General study results and limits: Ophthalmopathy, which appeared later, was predicted by the model a median about 6 months before onset.

Uncontrolled infection, other autoimmune disease, pregnancy or lactation disqualified patients from enrolment. The V segment lost 10 bases and the J segment 6 bases; nucleotides outside the gene matches: 7. The CDR3 spans 12 residues. Germline loops: CDR1 ENHRY, CDR2 SYGVKD. There were TCR beta CDR3 regions amplified from RNA transcripts. The study used the HTBI primer set for a first-round RT-PCR of the TCR CDR3. TCRdb independently ran MiXCR on the multiplex PCR reads; one entry per CDR3 protein. The top ten clones hold under 7% of a sample with roughly 500,000 distinct CDR3 sequences, approximately 15% of them seen once.

This clonotype was sampled from a woman in her thirties with Graves' hyperthyroidism that later progressed to Graves' ophthalmopathy. The sample was blood. The rearrangement joins TRBV10-3 to TRBJ2-7, with TRBD1 matching over 9 bases. As DNA, the CDR3 is TGTGCCAGTACAGGGGGCGTCGGCGAGCAGTACTTC. Translation: CASTGGVGEQYF.